The following is a T cell receptor beta chain sequence with its context. Original processing notes: Using reference gene primer amplification, nucleated cell counts were estimated. TCRdb's table, derived via immunoSEQ multiplex PCR, lists solely in-frame clones and lacks some. That table furnishes V, J and clone size, whereas the DNA furnished D and trimming. The sample carries about 85,000 clones, under 85% recorded once. This record belongs to a study of blood T cell repertoires in COVID-19. Study-level information: T cells, B-cell-depleted T cells, or PBMCs provided the cDNA or gDNA that served as material.

The germline V gene has CDR1 MNHEY and CDR2 SVGEGT. Trimming took off 0 bases at V and 0 bases at J, with 5 bases between the two ends. The CDR3 totals 14 residues. The rearrangement uses TRBV6-2 or TRBV6-3 and TRBJ1-1, with D unresolved. The source material was peripheral blood. The clonotype originates from a man between 65 and 85 years old with acute or convalescent COVID-19. The CDR3, as DNA: TGTGCCAGCAGTTACTCCCTTCTGAACACTGAAGCTTTCTTT. As protein: CASSYSLLNTEAFF.